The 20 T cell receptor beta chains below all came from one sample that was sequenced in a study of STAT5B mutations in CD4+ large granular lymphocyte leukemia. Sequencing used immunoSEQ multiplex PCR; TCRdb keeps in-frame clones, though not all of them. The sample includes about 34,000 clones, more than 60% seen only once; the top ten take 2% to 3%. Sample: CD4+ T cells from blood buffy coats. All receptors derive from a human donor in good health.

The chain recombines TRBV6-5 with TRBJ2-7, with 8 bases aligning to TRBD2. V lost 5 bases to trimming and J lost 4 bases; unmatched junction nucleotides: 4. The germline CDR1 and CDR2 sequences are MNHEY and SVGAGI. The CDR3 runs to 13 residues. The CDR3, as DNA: TGTGCCAGCAGTAGCGGGGGACCATACGAGCAGTACTTC. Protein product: CASSSGGPYEQYF.

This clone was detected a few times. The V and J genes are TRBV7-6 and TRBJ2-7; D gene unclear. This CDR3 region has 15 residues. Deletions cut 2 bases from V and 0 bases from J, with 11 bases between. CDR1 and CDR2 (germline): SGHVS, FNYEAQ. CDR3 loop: CASSLTGLSSYEQYF. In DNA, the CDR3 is TGTGCCAGCAGCTTAACTGGGCTAAGCTCCTACGAGCAGTACTTC.

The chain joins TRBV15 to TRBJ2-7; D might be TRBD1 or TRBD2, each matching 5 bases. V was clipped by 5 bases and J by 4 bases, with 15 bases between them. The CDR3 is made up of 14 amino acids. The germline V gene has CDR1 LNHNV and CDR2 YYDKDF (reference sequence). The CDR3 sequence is CATSPTRGAYEQYF. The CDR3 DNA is TGTGCCACCAGCCCGACTCGGGGCGCTTACGAGCAGTACTTC.

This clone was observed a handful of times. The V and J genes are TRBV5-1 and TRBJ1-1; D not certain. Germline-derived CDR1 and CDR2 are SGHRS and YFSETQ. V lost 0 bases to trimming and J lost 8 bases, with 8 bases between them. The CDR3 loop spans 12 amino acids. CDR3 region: CASSLDNSEAFF. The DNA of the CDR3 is TGCGCCAGCAGCTTGGACAACTCCGAAGCTTTCTTT.

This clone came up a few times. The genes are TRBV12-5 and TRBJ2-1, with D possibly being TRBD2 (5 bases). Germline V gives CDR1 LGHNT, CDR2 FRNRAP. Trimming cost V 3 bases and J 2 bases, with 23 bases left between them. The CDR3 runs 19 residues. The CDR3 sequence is CASGFTSGASEAPYNEQFF. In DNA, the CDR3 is TGTGCTAGTGGTTTCACTAGTGGAGCTTCCGAGGCTCCCTACAATGAGCAGTTCTTC. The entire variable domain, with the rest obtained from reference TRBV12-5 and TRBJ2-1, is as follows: DARVTQTPRHKVTEMGQEVTMRCQPILGHNTVFWYRQTMMQGLELLAYFRNRAPLDDSGMPKDRFSAEMPDATLATLKIQPSEPRDSAVYFCASGFTSGASEAPYNEQFFGPGTRLTVL.

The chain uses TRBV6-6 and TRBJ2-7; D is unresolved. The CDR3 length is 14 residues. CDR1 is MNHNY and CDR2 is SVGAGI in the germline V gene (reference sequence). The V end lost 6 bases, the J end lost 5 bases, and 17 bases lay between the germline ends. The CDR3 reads CASRLQEGHHEQYF. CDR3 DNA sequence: TGTGCCAGCAGGCTTCAGGAAGGTCATCACGAGCAGTACTTC.

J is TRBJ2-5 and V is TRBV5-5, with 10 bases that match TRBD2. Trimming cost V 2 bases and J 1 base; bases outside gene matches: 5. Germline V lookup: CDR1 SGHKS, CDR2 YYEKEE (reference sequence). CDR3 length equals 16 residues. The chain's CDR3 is CASSFAGTSVQETQYF. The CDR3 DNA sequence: TGTGCCAGCAGCTTTGCCGGGACTAGCGTCCAAGAGACCCAGTACTTC.

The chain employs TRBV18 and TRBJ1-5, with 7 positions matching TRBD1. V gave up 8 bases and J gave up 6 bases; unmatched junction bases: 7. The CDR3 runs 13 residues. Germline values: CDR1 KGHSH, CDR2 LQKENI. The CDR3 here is CASVGTEGQPQHF. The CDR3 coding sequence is TGTGCCAGCGTGGGGACAGAAGGTCAGCCCCAGCATTTT.

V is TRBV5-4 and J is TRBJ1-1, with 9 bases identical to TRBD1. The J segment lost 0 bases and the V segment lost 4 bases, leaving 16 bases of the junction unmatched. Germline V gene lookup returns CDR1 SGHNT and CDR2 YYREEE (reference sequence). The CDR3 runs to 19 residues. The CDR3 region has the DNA TGTGCCAGCAGCCCTCTCACAGGGGGCGAGGGCTCGATGAACACTGAAGCTTTCTTT. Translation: CASSPLTGGEGSMNTEAFF. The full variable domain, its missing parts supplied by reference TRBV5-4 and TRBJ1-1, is ETGVTQSPTHLIKTRGQQVTLRCSSQSGHNTVSWYQQALGQGPQFIFQYYREEENGRGNFPPRFSGLQFPNYSSELNVNALELDDSALYLCASSPLTGGEGSMNTEAFFGQGTRLTVV.

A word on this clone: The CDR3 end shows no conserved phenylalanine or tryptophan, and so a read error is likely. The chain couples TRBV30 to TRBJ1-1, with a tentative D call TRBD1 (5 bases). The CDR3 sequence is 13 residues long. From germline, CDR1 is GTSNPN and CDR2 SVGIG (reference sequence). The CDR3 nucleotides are TGTGCCTGGAGTGTTAGGAGGGGCACTGAGGCTTTCCTT. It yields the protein CAWSVRRGTEAFL.

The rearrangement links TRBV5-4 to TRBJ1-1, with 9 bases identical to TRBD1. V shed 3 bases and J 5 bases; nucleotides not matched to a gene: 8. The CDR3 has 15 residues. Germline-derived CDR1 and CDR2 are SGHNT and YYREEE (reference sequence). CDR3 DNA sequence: TGTGCCAGCAGCTCACGGACAGGGGAGAGTACTGAAGCTTTCTTT. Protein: CASSSRTGESTEAFF. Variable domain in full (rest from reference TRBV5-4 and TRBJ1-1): ETGVTQSPTHLIKTRGQQVTLRCSSQSGHNTVSWYQQALGQGPQFIFQYYREEENGRGNFPPRFSGLQFPNYSSELNVNALELDDSALYLCASSSRTGESTEAFFGQGTRLTVV.

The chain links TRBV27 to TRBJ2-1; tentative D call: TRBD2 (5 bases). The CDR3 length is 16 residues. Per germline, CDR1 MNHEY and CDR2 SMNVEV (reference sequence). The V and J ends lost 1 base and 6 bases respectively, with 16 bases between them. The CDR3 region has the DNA TGTGCCAGCAGTTTATTGAGCGCGGGCCCAATCAATGAGCAGTTCTTC. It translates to CASSLLSAGPINEQFF.

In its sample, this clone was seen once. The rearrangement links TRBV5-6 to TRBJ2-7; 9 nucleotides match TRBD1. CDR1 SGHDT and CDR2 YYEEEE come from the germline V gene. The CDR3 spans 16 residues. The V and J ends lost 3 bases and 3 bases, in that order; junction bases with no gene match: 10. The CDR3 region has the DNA TGTGCCAGCAGCTGGTGGGGGACAGGGAGGGACTACGAGCAGTACTTC. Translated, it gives CASSWWGTGRDYEQYF.

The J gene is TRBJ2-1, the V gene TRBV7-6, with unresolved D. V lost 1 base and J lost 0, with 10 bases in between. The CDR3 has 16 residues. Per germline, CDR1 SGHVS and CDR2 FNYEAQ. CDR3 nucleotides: TGTGCCAGCAGCTTAGGACGCCTCAGCTCCTACAATGAGCAGTTCTTC. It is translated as CASSLGRLSSYNEQFF.

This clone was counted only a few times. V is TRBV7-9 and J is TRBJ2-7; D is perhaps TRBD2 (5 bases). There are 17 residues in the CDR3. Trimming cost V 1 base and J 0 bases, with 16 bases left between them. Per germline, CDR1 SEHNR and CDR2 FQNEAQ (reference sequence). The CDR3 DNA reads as TGTGCCAGCAGCTTAGGTTTTAGTGTCAGCGGCTCCTACGAGCAGTACTTC. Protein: CASSLGFSVSGSYEQYF.

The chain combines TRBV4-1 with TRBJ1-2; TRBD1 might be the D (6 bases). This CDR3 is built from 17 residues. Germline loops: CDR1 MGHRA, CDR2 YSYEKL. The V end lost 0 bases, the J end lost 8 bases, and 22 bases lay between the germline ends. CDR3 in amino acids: CASSQDLSGAQWLGYTF. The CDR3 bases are TGCGCCAGCAGCCAAGATCTCTCGGGGGCCCAATGGTTAGGCTACACCTTC.

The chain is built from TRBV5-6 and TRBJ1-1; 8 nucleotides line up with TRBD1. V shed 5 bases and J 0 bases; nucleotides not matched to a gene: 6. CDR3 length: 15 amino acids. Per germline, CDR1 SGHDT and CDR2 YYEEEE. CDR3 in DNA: TGTGCCAGCAGGAGGGACAGGAGCATGAACACTGAAGCTTTCTTT. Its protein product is CASRRDRSMNTEAFF.

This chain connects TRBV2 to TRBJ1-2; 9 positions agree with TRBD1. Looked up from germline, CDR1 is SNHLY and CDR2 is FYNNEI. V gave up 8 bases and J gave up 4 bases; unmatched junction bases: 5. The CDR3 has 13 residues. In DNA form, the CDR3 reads TGTGCCAGCCGGGACAGGGCCCCCTATGGCTACACCTTC. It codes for CASRDRAPYGYTF.

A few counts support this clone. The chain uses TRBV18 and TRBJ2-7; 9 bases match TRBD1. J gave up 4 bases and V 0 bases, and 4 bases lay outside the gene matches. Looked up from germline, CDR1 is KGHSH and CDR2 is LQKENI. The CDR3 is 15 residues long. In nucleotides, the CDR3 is TGTGCCAGCTCACCACCACAGGGGGCCAGGTACGAGCAGTACTTC. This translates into CASSPPQGARYEQYF.

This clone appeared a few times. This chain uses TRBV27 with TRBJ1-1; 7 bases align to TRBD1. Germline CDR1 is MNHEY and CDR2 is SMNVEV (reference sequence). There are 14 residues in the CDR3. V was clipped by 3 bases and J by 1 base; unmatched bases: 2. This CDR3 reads CASSFRTGNTEAFF. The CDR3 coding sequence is TGTGCCAGCAGTTTTCGGACAGGGAACACTGAAGCTTTCTTT.